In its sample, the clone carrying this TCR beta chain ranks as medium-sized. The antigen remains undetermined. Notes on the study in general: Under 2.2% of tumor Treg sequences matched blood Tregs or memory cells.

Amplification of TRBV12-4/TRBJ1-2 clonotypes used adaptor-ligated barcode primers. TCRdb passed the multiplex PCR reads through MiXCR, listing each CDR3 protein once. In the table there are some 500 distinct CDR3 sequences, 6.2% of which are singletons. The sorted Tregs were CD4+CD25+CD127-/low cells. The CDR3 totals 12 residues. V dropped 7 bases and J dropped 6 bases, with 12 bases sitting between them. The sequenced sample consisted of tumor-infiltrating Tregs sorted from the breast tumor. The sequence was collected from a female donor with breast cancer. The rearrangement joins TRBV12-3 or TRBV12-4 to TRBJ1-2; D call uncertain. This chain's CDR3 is CASTWARDGYTF. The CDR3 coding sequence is TGTGCCAGCACCTGGGCAAGGGATGGCTACACCTTC.